These T cell receptor beta chains were read from a single sample in a study of T cell changes during pregnancy in multiple sclerosis. This table comes from immunoSEQ multiplex PCR, and its TCRdb copy is limited to in-frame clones, with some not included. This sample carries tens of thousands of clones, approximately 90% of them seen once, and the ten largest clones take roughly 2%. Sample: peripheral blood, taken in the first trimester of pregnancy. The receptors originated from a female donor in good health, enrolled as a control in a pregnancy study. Both conserved end residues are part of each CDR3. Fields, in order: clone size, J gene, D gene, V gene, CDR3 protein, CDR3 DNA. The D gene is left open where the match is weak. Rows may omit the clone size; those that give it use once, few, many or a size class.

>NA|TRBJ1-1|NA|TRBV4-1
CASSQVGGRHNTEAFF
TGCGCCAGCAGCCAAGTAGGAGGGCGCCATAACACTGAAGCTTTCTTT
>NA|TRBJ2-5|TRBD2|TRBV7-9
CASSFSGTRKQETQYF
TGTGCCAGCAGCTTCTCCGGGACTAGAAAACAAGAGACCCAGTACTTC
>NA|TRBJ1-2|NA|TRBV5-1
CASSLGENYGYTF
TGCGCCAGCAGCTTGGGAGAGAATTATGGCTACACCTTC
>NA|TRBJ1-1|NA|TRBV7-3
CASSLNRVSGTEAFF
TGTGCCAGCAGCTTAAATCGAGTCTCGGGAACTGAAGCTTTCTTT
>once|TRBJ2-5|NA|TRBV7-2
CASSLDRETQYF
TGTGCCAGCAGCTTAGACCGGGAAACCCAGTACTTC
>NA|TRBJ1-3|TRBD1|TRBV5-1
CASRRTGGQGSGNTIYF
TGCGCCAGCAGGCGGACAGGGGGCCAGGGGTCTGGAAACACCATATATTTT
>NA|TRBJ2-2|NA|TRBV28
CASLQRALAGELFF
TGTGCCAGCCTCCAGCGGGCGCTAGCCGGGGAGCTGTTTTTT
>NA|TRBJ1-2|NA|TRBV4-3
CASSQDVGGYGYTF
TGCGCCAGCAGCCAAGATGTCGGGGGCTATGGCTACACCTTC
>NA|TRBJ2-1|TRBD2|TRBV27
CASSFVGPNVGGAQGRDNEQFF
TGTGCCAGCAGTTTTGTCGGACCGAACGTCGGGGGGGCGCAGGGACGGGACAATGAGCAGTTCTTC
>NA|TRBJ1-2|TRBD1|TRBV5-1
CASSLRVGTGVEGGYTF
TGCGCCAGCAGCTTGCGGGTCGGGACAGGGGTCGAGGGTGGCTACACCTTC
>NA|TRBJ1-5|TRBD1|TRBV6-1
CASRSGTGLKPQHF
TGTGCCAGCAGATCCGGGACAGGCCTTAAGCCCCAGCATTTT
>NA|TRBJ1-4|TRBD1|TRBV5-1
CASSPRDRGFEKLFF
TGCGCCAGCAGCCCCCGGGACAGGGGGTTCGAAAAACTGTTTTTT
>NA|TRBJ1-1|NA|TRBV19
CAREQGGRAFF
TGTGCCAGAGAACAAGGGGGAAGGGCTTTCTTT
>NA|TRBJ1-1|NA|TRBV5-4
CASSLGQAPMNTEAFF
TGTGCCAGCAGCTTGGGACAGGCGCCAATGAACACTGAAGCTTTCTTT
>NA|TRBJ1-2|TRBD1|TRBV4-3
CASSQDAGTGVMNYGYTF
TGCGCCAGCAGCCAAGACGCCGGGACAGGGGTGATGAACTATGGCTACACCTTC
>NA|TRBJ2-1|TRBD2|TRBV14
CASSQDAGGPSEQFF
TGTGCCAGCAGCCAAGACGCGGGGGGGCCGAGTGAGCAGTTCTTC
>NA|TRBJ2-3|TRBD2|TRBV7-7
CASSLNSGDTDTQYF
TGTGCTAGCAGCTTGAACAGCGGGGACACAGATACGCAGTATTTT
>NA|TRBJ1-5|NA|TRBV4-2
CASSPQLGLGNQPQHF
TGTGCCAGCAGCCCCCAATTGGGGCTAGGCAATCAGCCCCAGCATTTT
>NA|TRBJ2-5|NA|TRBV7-6
CASSLGRVAETQYF
TGTGCCAGCAGCTTAGGGCGGGTCGCGGAGACCCAGTACTTC
>NA|TRBJ1-2|NA|TRBV28
CASSPLAATHGYTF
TGTGCCAGCAGTCCCCTGGCGGCAACCCATGGCTACACCTTC
>NA|TRBJ2-2|NA|TRBV27
CASRPRLSAGELFF
TGTGCCAGCAGGCCTAGACTTTCGGCTGGGGAGCTGTTTTTT
>NA|TRBJ2-7|TRBD1|TRBV27
CASSSPGQGSYEQYF
TGTGCCAGCAGTTCCCCGGGACAGGGTTCTTACGAGCAGTACTTC
>NA|TRBJ1-1|NA|TRBV27
CASSSGLLNTEAFF
TGTGCCAGCAGCTCGGGACTCCTGAACACTGAAGCTTTCTTT
>NA|TRBJ1-6|NA|TRBV5-6
CASSYRASSYNSPLHF
TGTGCCAGCAGCTACAGGGCGAGCTCCTATAATTCACCCCTCCACTTT
>NA|TRBJ2-2|NA|TRBV5-1
CAGKKGTGAGELFF
TGCGCCGGCAAGAAGGGGACTGGGGCCGGGGAGCTGTTTTTT
>NA|TRBJ1-2|NA|TRBV5-6
CASSLGRGFGYTF
TGTGCCAGCAGCCTCGGTCGGGGATTTGGCTACACCTTC
>NA|TRBJ1-2|NA|TRBV9
CASSVGDTRSGYTF
TGTGCCAGCAGCGTAGGAGACACAAGGTCCGGCTACACCTTC
>NA|TRBJ1-2|NA|TRBV25-1
CASSFAQVGYTF
TGTGCCAGCAGTTTTGCCCAGGTTGGCTACACCTTC
>NA|TRBJ1-2|NA|TRBV16
CASSTRENYGYTF
TGTGCCAGCAGCACCAGGGAAAACTATGGCTACACCTTC
>NA|TRBJ1-3|NA|TRBV27
CASSFGRGRNTIYF
TGTGCCAGCAGTTTCGGACGGGGAAGGAACACCATATATTTT
>NA|TRBJ1-1|TRBD1|TRBV2
CASSGGTVNTEAFF
TGTGCCAGCAGTGGGGGGACAGTGAACACTGAAGCTTTCTTT
>once|TRBJ2-5|TRBD1|TRBV5-1
CASLPGQGFPETQYF
TGCGCCAGCCTACCCGGACAGGGTTTTCCAGAGACCCAGTACTTC
>NA|TRBJ2-2|NA|TRBV4-3
CASSPTLPGTGELFF
TGCGCCAGCAGCCCGACTCTCCCGGGGACCGGGGAGCTGTTTTTT
>NA|TRBJ1-2|NA|TRBV28
CASSRQGAYGYTF
TGTGCCAGCAGCCGGCAGGGCGCCTATGGCTACACCTTC
>NA|TRBJ1-5|NA|TRBV6-1
CASSGRSNQPQHF
TGTGCCAGCAGTGGCAGGAGCAATCAGCCCCAGCATTTT